This T cell receptor (beta chain) comes out of a study of shared clonotypes between healthy human individuals. Turning to the study itself: Plates per donor: three CD4 naive, three CD4 memory, two CD8 naive, one CD8 memory. Points from the study as a whole: Large sequencing depth failed to make sorted-subset sequencing complete, rarefaction showed. Sequencing depth was expected to influence donor clonotype sharing. Lower generation probabilities were found for non-shared clonotypes than for those shared by all four donors.

CDR3 length: 13 residues. CDR1 is GTSNPN and CDR2 is SVGIG in the germline V gene (reference sequence). Unmatched junction bases numbered 6, after V lost 4 bases and J lost 9 bases. In its sample, this clone was seen a few times. What it recognizes is unknown. The protocol was immunoSEQ multiplex PCR, while the TCRdb copy is restricted to in-frame clones and leaves out a portion. The table records about 1 million clones, roughly 70% of them present only once. V gene TRBV30 combines with J gene TRBJ1-6, with TRBD1 identical over 7 bases. This receptor was taken from a young man in good health. Sample: memory CD4+ T cells sorted from blood. As for subset: CD45RA-negative fraction. CDR3 DNA sequence: TGTGCCTGGACCCGGGACAGCGGTTCACCCCTCCACTTT. The encoded protein is CAWTRDSGSPLHF. Combining the CDR3 with reference TRBV30 and TRBJ1-6 gives the whole variable domain SQTIHQWPATLVQPVGSPLSLECTVEGTSNPNLYWYRQAAGRGLQLLFYSVGIGQISSEVPQNLSASRPQDRQFILSSKKLLLSDSGFYLCAWTRDSGSPLHFGNGTRLTVT.